Given below is one TCR beta chain in context. What it recognizes is unknown. Via MiXCR, TCRdb re-called the 5' RACE reads, giving one row per CDR3 protein. The data hold approximately 400,000 distinct CDR3 sequences, with 20% to 30% observed a single time. This sample is drawn from a study of CD8 T cells in ankylosing spondylitis. Study-level points and caveats: Some motif variants had been reported before (in reactive arthritis synovial fluid and blood). Within peripheral blood, clones linked to disease were CD8+ and relatively rare. Ankylosing spondylitis blood seemed to carry a telltale TCR beta motif made of fewer than 10 highly homologous variants. Significant enrichment of disease-linked clones was reportedly seen in matched ankylosing spondylitis synovial fluid.

CDR3 length: 20 amino acids. The V and J ends lost 3 bases and 2 bases, in that order; junction bases with no gene match: 14. Looked up from germline, CDR1 is KGHDR and CDR2 is SFDVKD. The source of this sequence is a male donor with ankylosing spondylitis. V and J are TRBV24-1 and TRBJ2-1, with 11 positions matching TRBD1. The sequencing sample was made of blood, either unsorted or a sorted T cell fraction (not recorded which). The CDR3 DNA is TGTGCCACCAGTGATACCGTGTCCTACAAGGGACAGGGGGCCTACAATGAGCAGTTCTTC. It specifies CATSDTVSYKGQGAYNEQFF.